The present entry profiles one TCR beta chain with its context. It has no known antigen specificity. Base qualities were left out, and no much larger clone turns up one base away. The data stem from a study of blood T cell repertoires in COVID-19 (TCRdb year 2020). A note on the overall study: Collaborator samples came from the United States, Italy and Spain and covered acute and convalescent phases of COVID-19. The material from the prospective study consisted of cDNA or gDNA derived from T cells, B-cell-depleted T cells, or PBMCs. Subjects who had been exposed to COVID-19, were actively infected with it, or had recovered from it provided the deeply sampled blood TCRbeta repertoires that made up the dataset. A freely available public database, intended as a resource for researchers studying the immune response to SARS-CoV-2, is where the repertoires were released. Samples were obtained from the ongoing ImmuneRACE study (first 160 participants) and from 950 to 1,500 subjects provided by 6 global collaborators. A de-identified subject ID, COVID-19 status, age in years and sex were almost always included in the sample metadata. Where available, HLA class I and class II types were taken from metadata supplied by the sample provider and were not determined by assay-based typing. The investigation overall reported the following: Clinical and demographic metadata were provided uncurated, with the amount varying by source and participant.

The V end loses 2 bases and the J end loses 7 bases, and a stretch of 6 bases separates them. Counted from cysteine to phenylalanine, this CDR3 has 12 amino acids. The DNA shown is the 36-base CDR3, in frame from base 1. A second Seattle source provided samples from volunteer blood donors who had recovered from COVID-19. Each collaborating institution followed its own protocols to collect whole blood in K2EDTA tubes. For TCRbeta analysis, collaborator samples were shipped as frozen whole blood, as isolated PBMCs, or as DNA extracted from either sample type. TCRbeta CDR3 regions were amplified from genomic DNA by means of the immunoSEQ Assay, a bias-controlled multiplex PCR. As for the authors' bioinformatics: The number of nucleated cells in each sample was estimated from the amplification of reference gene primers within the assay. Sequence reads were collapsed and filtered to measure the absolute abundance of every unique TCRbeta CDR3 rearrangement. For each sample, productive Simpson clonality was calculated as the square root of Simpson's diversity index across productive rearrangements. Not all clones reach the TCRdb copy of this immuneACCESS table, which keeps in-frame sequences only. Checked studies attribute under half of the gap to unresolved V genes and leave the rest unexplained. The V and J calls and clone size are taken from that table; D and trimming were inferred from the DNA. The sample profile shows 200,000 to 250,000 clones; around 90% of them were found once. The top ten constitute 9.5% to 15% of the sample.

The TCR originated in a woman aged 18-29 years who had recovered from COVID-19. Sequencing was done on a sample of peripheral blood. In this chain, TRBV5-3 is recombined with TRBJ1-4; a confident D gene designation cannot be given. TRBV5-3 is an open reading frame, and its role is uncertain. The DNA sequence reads TGTGCCAGAAGCTTCCGGGGTGAAAAACTGTTTTTT. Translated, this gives CARSFRGEKLFF.